The rows below give T cell receptor beta chains drawn from one sample of a study of cytomegalovirus exposure and HLA in healthy donors. Sequencing used immunoSEQ multiplex PCR; TCRdb keeps in-frame clones, though not all of them. The sample has tens of thousands of clones; the top ten hold approximately 15%. Sequences were obtained from PBMCs. The receptors here all came from a man aged 50-59 years in good health and CMV-seropositive. Each CDR3 is given with its conserved first and last residue. The D gene is left open where the match is weak.

V	J	D	CDR3	DNA
TRBV4-3	TRBJ2-2	.	CASSPGAFYTGELFF	TGCGCCAGCAGCCCAGGGGCGTTTTACACCGGGGAGCTGTTTTTT
TRBV30	TRBJ2-4	.	CAWSLADLNIQYF	TGTGCCTGGAGTTTGGCGGATCTGAACATTCAGTACTTC
TRBV10-3	TRBJ1-3	.	CAVSQGAGNTIYF	TGTGCCGTGTCACAGGGAGCCGGAAACACCATATATTTT
TRBV2	TRBJ1-2	.	CASRAYGYTF	TGTGCCAGCAGGGCCTATGGCTACACCTTC
TRBV11-2	TRBJ2-5	TRBD1	CASSLGPGQTNQETQYF	TGTGCCAGCAGCTTAGGCCCGGGACAGACGAACCAAGAGACCCAGTACTTC
TRBV9	TRBJ2-3	TRBD2	CASSVEGLAGLTDTQYF	TGTGCCAGCAGCGTAGAGGGACTAGCGGGTCTCACAGATACGCAGTATTTT
TRBV4-3	TRBJ2-4	.	CASSQTSGGLNIQYF	TGCGCCAGCAGCCAAACCAGTGGGGGGTTAAACATTCAGTACTTC
TRBV7-7	TRBJ2-1	TRBD2	CASSSGSSGSGYEQFF	TGTGCTAGCAGCTCTGGCTCTAGCGGGAGTGGCTATGAGCAGTTCTTC
TRBV5-5	TRBJ2-7	.	CASSLGPLSAYEQYF	TGTGCCAGCAGCTTGGGACCGTTGAGCGCCTACGAGCAGTACTTC
TRBV18	TRBJ1-1	TRBD1	CASSPPDRVGTEAFF	TGTGCCAGCTCACCACCGGACAGGGTTGGCACTGAAGCTTTCTTT
TRBV19	TRBJ1-5	TRBD1	CASSVRQGFNQPQHF	TGTGCCAGTAGCGTTCGACAGGGTTTCAATCAGCCCCAGCATTTT
TRBV5-1	TRBJ2-5	.	CASSSQTVFQETQYF	TGCGCCAGCAGCTCGCAGACAGTTTTTCAAGAGACCCAGTACTTC
TRBV20-1	TRBJ2-2	.	CREGIPGELFF	TGCAGGGAGGGTATCCCCGGGGAGCTGTTTTTT
TRBV30	TRBJ1-3	.	CASRPRLDTIYF	TGTGCCTCCCGGCCCAGACTGGACACCATATATTTT
TRBV4-2	TRBJ2-1	TRBD2	CASSHLSGSNYNEQFF	TGTGCCAGCAGCCACCTTAGCGGGAGCAACTACAATGAGCAGTTCTTC
TRBV28	TRBJ2-5	.	CASSGIGSRETQYF	TGTGCCAGCAGTGGAATCGGGAGCCGGGAGACCCAGTACTTC
TRBV18	TRBJ2-5	.	CASRNYGTQYF	TGTGCCAGCCGCAACTACGGGACCCAGTACTTC
TRBV6-6	TRBJ1-1	.	CASSSTVNTEAFF	TGTGCCAGCAGCTCGACAGTGAACACTGAAGCTTTCTTT
TRBV4-2	TRBJ2-1	TRBD2	CASSQVRGTSGRGEQFF	TGTGCCAGCAGCCAAGTTAGGGGGACTAGCGGGAGGGGTGAGCAGTTCTTC
TRBV6-6	TRBJ2-3	.	CASSYRFTTDTQYF	TGTGCCAGCAGTTACCGGTTCACCACAGATACGCAGTATTTT
TRBV12-5	TRBJ1-1	.	CASDRGVGTEAFF	TGTGCTAGTGATCGGGGGGTAGGTACTGAAGCTTTCTTT
TRBV25-1	TRBJ2-2	TRBD2	CASSEASGRVTGELFF	TGTGCCAGCAGTGAAGCTAGCGGGAGGGTGACCGGGGAGCTGTTTTTT
TRBV7-6	TRBJ2-2	TRBD1	CASSLRTGALTGELFF	TGTGCCAGCAGCTTAAGGACAGGGGCGCTTACCGGGGAGCTGTTTTTT
TRBV29-1	TRBJ2-4	TRBD2	CSVVLGLAGVWGAKNIQYF	TGCAGCGTTGTTTTGGGACTAGCGGGAGTATGGGGGGCCAAAAACATTCAGTACTTC
TRBV19	TRBJ2-3	.	CASSREIRDTQYF	TGTGCCAGTAGTCGGGAGATAAGAGATACGCAGTATTTT
TRBV6-5	TRBJ2-3	TRBD1	CASSYSHPGQGDTQYF	TGTGCCAGCAGTTACTCCCACCCGGGACAGGGTGATACGCAGTATTTT
TRBV2	TRBJ1-1	.	CASSGIGTEAFF	TGTGCCAGCAGTGGGATCGGGACTGAAGCTTTCTTT
TRBV7-9	TRBJ1-1	TRBD1	CASSDRGAEAFF	TGTGCCAGCAGTGACAGGGGAGCTGAAGCTTTCTTT
TRBV2	TRBJ1-4	TRBD1	CASSAEGQGREKLFF	TGTGCCAGCAGTGCTGAGGGACAGGGACGTGAAAAACTGTTTTTT
TRBV4-3	TRBJ1-1	.	CASSFEGGAYTEAFF	TGCGCCAGCAGCTTTGAGGGGGGGGCCTACACTGAAGCTTTCTTT